A single sample is the source of the 9 T cell receptor beta chains below, sequenced in a study of shared clonotypes between healthy human individuals. TCRdb keeps only in-frame clones here, not all; method: immunoSEQ multiplex PCR. The sample gives 2,500,000 or so clones, approximately 94% of which show up once; more than 0.12% is in the top ten. The sequenced sample was naive CD4+ T cells sorted from blood. Subset given: CD45RA+ positively selected. The receptors derive from a man younger than 30 in good health.

The chain joins TRBV4-1 to TRBJ2-7; 13 bases agree with TRBD2. Germline V lookup: CDR1 MGHRA, CDR2 YSYEKL. The junction had 10 bases not matched to a gene; V was cut back by 4 bases and J by 4 bases. CDR3 length equals 17 residues. CDR3 sequence: CASSLNPGTSGEYEQYF. DNA for the CDR3: TGCGCCAGCAGCCTAAACCCCGGGACTAGCGGGGAGTACGAGCAGTACTTC.

The V and J genes are TRBV4-1 and TRBJ1-5, with 9 bases fitting TRBD1. The germline CDR1 and CDR2 sequences are MGHRA and YSYEKL. The CDR3 extends over 15 amino acids. V was pared by 4 bases and J by 6 bases, with 7 bases of the junction left unmatched. CDR3 DNA: TGCGCCAGCAGCCTAACGGGACAGGGAATTCAGCCCCAGCATTTT. It codes for CASSLTGQGIQPQHF.

The CDR3 protein is CASSIVALPQNYGYTF. The CDR3 DNA is TGTGCCAGTAGTATAGTGGCTCTCCCGCAAAACTATGGCTACACCTTC. The V call is TRBV19, the J call TRBJ1-2; unclear D gene. The CDR3 has 16 amino acids. The ends were cut back, 1 base at V and 2 bases at J, with 14 bases in the middle. In germline, CDR1 is LNHDA, CDR2 SQIVND (reference sequence).

This chain joins TRBV20-1 and TRBJ2-7; D gene uncertain. V dropped 4 bases and J dropped 6 bases, with 10 bases sitting between them. CDR3 length equals 11 residues. CDR1 is DFQATT and CDR2 is SNEGSKA in the germline V gene (reference sequence). The CDR3 loop is CSANSQLEQYF. In DNA, the CDR3 is TGCAGTGCTAATTCCCAACTCGAGCAGTACTTC.

The chain uses TRBV5-4 and TRBJ1-1, with TRBD1 as a possible D gene (5 bases). V was clipped by 4 bases and J by 8 bases, with 15 bases between them. The CDR3 has 13 residues. Germline V lookup: CDR1 SGHNT, CDR2 YYREEE (reference sequence). CDR3 nucleotide sequence: TGTGCCAGCAGCGTTGGAGGGGCTACCGAAGCTTTCTTT. This gives the protein CASSVGGATEAFF.

The rearrangement links TRBV11-2 to TRBJ2-1, with 9 bases identical to TRBD2. V was clipped by 5 bases and J by 10 bases; unmatched bases: 9. The germline gives CDR1 SGHAT, CDR2 FQNNGV. The CDR3 has 14 amino acids. This CDR3 is CASSLGRGGAEQFF. DNA of the CDR3: TGTGCCAGCAGCCTGGGCCGCGGGGGGGCCGAGCAGTTCTTC.

The rearrangement joins TRBV7-2 to TRBJ2-5; D unresolved. Per the germline V gene, CDR1 is SGHTA and CDR2 is FQGNSA. Trimming cost V 5 bases and J 2 bases, with 6 bases left between them. This CDR3 region has 12 residues. CDR3 nucleotides: TGTGCCAGCAGCGACCCTCAAGAGACCCAGTACTTC. Its translation is CASSDPQETQYF.

The chain has TRBV19 and TRBJ2-2; D might be TRBD1 or TRBD2, each matching 5 bases. CDR1 is LNHDA, CDR2 SQIVND, per germline (reference sequence). CDR3 length: 18 residues. V was clipped by 7 bases and J by 2 bases, with 23 bases between them. The CDR3 sequence: CASIAEGRRILNTGELFF. The DNA of the CDR3 is TGTGCCAGTATCGCTGAGGGACGGAGGATCCTAAACACCGGGGAGCTGTTTTTT.

CDR3 protein: CARRLRTGELFF. The CDR3 DNA reads TGTGCCAGAAGACTAAGAACCGGGGAGCTGTTTTTT. J is TRBJ2-2 and V is TRBV5-3; D is undetermined. TRBV5-3 is an ORF, and what it does is uncertain. This CDR3 has 12 residues. Trimming cost V 5 bases and J 5 bases, with 7 bases left between them.